This T cell receptor (beta chain) was sequenced during a study of blood T cell repertoires in COVID-19. How the authors handled the data: Estimation of nucleated cell counts relied on the amplification of reference gene primers. TCRdb keeps only in-frame clones here, not all; method: immunoSEQ multiplex PCR. Clone size and the V and J calls come from that table; the DNA yielded D and trimming. Of 220,000 or so clones in the sample, around nine tenths were seen once. The CDR3 contains 15 residues. V lost 2 bases, J lost 6 bases, and 5 bases stayed unmatched. Germline V gene sequence: CDR1 SGHTA, CDR2 FQGTGA.

The chain joins TRBV7-3 to TRBJ2-2, with TRBD1 identical over 8 bases. The sequence came from a man aged 55 to 69 with COVID-19, enrolled during active disease. Specimen: peripheral blood. This CDR3 reads CASSLSGGPSGELFF. The CDR3 coding sequence is TGTGCCAGCAGCTTATCAGGGGGCCCATCCGGGGAGCTGTTTTTT.